These T cell receptor beta chains were read from a single sample in a study of regulatory T cells in long-lasting Graves disease. TCRdb reprocessed the multiplex PCR reads via MiXCR and lists one record per CDR3 protein. Of fewer than 450,000 distinct CDR3 sequences in the sample, around a quarter are singletons; the top ten hold 26%. Sequencing was performed on peripheral blood mononuclear cells (PBMCs), taken when the disease was refractory, from a patient treated with antithyroid drugs. The receptors originated from a female donor with Graves disease. Each CDR3 is given with its conserved first and last residue. Fields, in order: V gene, clone size, J gene, D gene, CDR3 length, CDR3 DNA, CDR3 protein. D genes are given only for firm matches. For some rows the clone size is stated as once, few or many, or as a class when expanded; others skip it.

TRBV5-1	many	TRBJ1-6	TRBD1	14	TGCGCCAGCAGCCGGGACAGCGTTAATTCACCCCTCCACTTT	CASSRDSVNSPLHF
TRBV4-3	NA	TRBJ2-2	NA	14	TGCGCCGGCAGCCATCGGGAGAACACCGGGGAGCTGTTTTTT	CAGSHRENTGELFF
TRBV5-1	few	TRBJ2-7	TRBD1	16	TGCGCCAGCAGCTTGGGGGACAGGGGGATGTTCTACGAGCAGTACTTC	CASSLGDRGMFYEQYF
TRBV27	many	TRBJ1-2	TRBD1	12	TGTGCCAGCAGTTCCAGGGGGCATGGCTACACCTTC	CASSSRGHGYTF
TRBV27	NA	TRBJ1-2	TRBD1	13	TGTGCCAGCAGTTTCAGGGGGGGAGGCGGCTACACCTTC	CASSFRGGGGYTF
TRBV28	few	TRBJ1-2	NA	13	TGTGCCAGCAGGCCCACCCCCGCCTATGGCTACACCTTC	CASRPTPAYGYTF
TRBV7-2	NA	TRBJ1-1	NA	14	TGTGCCAGCAGCTTGGAACAGCTGAACACTGAAGCTTTCTTT	CASSLEQLNTEAFF
TRBV9	many	TRBJ2-5	TRBD1	15	TGTGCCAGCAGTACCCAGGGGGCGATTGTGGAGACCCAGTACTTC	CASSTQGAIVETQYF
TRBV6-2/TRBV6-3	NA	TRBJ2-5	TRBD2	17	TGTGCCAGCAGTTTTTTAGGTGCTAGCGGGAGAGGAGAGACCCAGTACTTC	CASSFLGASGRGETQYF
TRBV14	NA	TRBJ1-2	TRBD1	17	TGTGCCAGCAGCCAATATCAGGGGGCCTTAGCTAACTATGGCTACACCTTC	CASSQYQGALANYGYTF
TRBV7-2	NA	TRBJ2-2	TRBD1	15	TGTGCCAGCAGCTTAACCCTACAGGGGATTGGGGAGCTGTTTTTT	CASSLTLQGIGELFF
TRBV6-1	NA	TRBJ2-7	NA	12	TGTGCCAGCTGGCGCTTACCATACGAGCAGTACTTC	CASWRLPYEQYF
TRBV28	NA	TRBJ2-1	TRBD2	18	TGTGCCAGCAGTTTCCGGGAGACTAGCGGGAAAATAGACAATGAGCAGTTCTTC	CASSFRETSGKIDNEQFF
TRBV9	NA	TRBJ1-1	NA	14	TGTGCCAGCAGCGCTCTCGAGAGGAGCACTGAAGCTTTCTTT	CASSALERSTEAFF
TRBV5-1	many	TRBJ2-2	NA	15	TGCGCCAGCAGCTTGGTCAGTAAGAACACCGGGGAGCTGTTTTTT	CASSLVSKNTGELFF
TRBV2	many	TRBJ1-1	NA	15	TGTGCCAGCACGGAGAGGGGAAGAATGAACACTGAAGCTTTCTTT	CASTERGRMNTEAFF
TRBV6-2/TRBV6-3	NA	TRBJ2-7	NA	13	TGTGCCAGCAGTTACTCGACGGGCTACGAGCAGTACTTC	CASSYSTGYEQYF
TRBV18	few	TRBJ1-1	TRBD1	15	TGTGCCAGCTCACCGGCGGACAGGGGGGGCACTGAAGCTTTCTTT	CASSPADRGGTEAFF
TRBV27	NA	TRBJ2-4	NA	14	TGTGCCAGCTCCGCAGGGTTTGGTTCGGACATTCAGTACTTC	CASSAGFGSDIQYF
TRBV20-1	NA	TRBJ2-7	TRBD2	12	TGCAGTCCCGGGACTAGCTCCTACGAGCAGTACTTC	CSPGTSSYEQYF
TRBV15	NA	TRBJ2-7	NA	14	TGTGCCACCAGCAGAGATGACAGAGACTTCGAGCAGTACTTC	CATSRDDRDFEQYF
TRBV20-1	NA	TRBJ2-1	TRBD2	17	TGCAGTGCTATTCGTCTATCGAGCGGGAGTGGTTACAATGAGCAGTTCTTC	CSAIRLSSGSGYNEQFF
TRBV12-3/TRBV12-4	few	TRBJ1-5	NA	14	TGTGCCAGCAGTTTAGCCGGGACAACGGAGCCCCAGCATTTT	CASSLAGTTEPQHF
TRBV28	many	TRBJ1-1	TRBD1	14	TGTGCCAGCAATGACAGGGGGCGAGTTACTGAAGCTTTCTTT	CASNDRGRVTEAFF
TRBV29-1	NA	TRBJ2-2	TRBD2	15	TGCAGCGTTGCGGGAGGGATACGTCCCACCGGGGAGCTGTTTTTT	CSVAGGIRPTGELFF
TRBV28	many	TRBJ2-7	NA	12	TGTGCCAGCAGGAGGGTTTCCCACGAGCAGTACTTC	CASRRVSHEQYF
TRBV5-1	few	TRBJ2-7	TRBD2	14	TGCGCCAGCAGCTCAGACGGGAGGGTAGGCGAGCAGTACTTC	CASSSDGRVGEQYF
TRBV6-2/TRBV6-3	many	TRBJ2-5	TRBD1	13	TGTGCCAGCAGCTCTGACAGGGGGGAGACCCAGTACTTC	CASSSDRGETQYF
TRBV15	NA	TRBJ2-3	NA	15	TGTGCCACCAGGGCGGACAACGAAGGGTCAGATACGCAGTATTTT	CATRADNEGSDTQYF
TRBV15	few	TRBJ2-7	NA	14	TGTGCCACCAGCAGAGCCGGCGGTCAATACGAGCAGTACTTC	CATSRAGGQYEQYF
TRBV5-1	NA	TRBJ2-5	TRBD1	15	TGCGCCAGCCGTAGGGACAGGGGGCTTAGGGAGACCCAGTACTTC	CASRRDRGLRETQYF
TRBV24-1	many	TRBJ1-1	NA	12	TGTGCCATCGGCGACAGGAACACTGAAGCTTTCTTT	CAIGDRNTEAFF
TRBV2	many	TRBJ1-1	TRBD1	14	TGTGCCAGCAGTGGGACAGGGGTGAGGGCTGAAGCTTTCTTT	CASSGTGVRAEAFF
TRBV18	NA	TRBJ1-2	TRBD1	13	TGTGCCAGCTCACCTGGACAGGGTAATGGCTACACCTTC	CASSPGQGNGYTF
TRBV19	NA	TRBJ2-7	TRBD2	13	TGTGCCAGTTCCGCGGGAGAACGGTACGAGCAGTACTTC	CASSAGERYEQYF
TRBV20-1	few	TRBJ2-5	NA	16	TGCAGTGCTAGGGGAGGGGGTGGGTTTGTTTTAGAGACCCAGTACTTC	CSARGGGGFVLETQYF
TRBV27	NA	TRBJ1-1	TRBD1	15	TGTGCCAGCAGTTTCCACAGGACAGGGACCACTGAAGCTTTCTTT	CASSFHRTGTTEAFF
TRBV28	many	TRBJ1-1	NA	16	TGTGCCAGCAGTACGGGCGGGGCAGGTTCGAACACTGAAGCTTTCTTT	CASSTGGAGSNTEAFF
TRBV10-3	NA	TRBJ1-1	NA	13	TGTGCCATCAGCAAGAACGGTAACCTTGAAGCTTTCTTT	CAISKNGNLEAFF
TRBV7-3	few	TRBJ1-1	NA	15	TGTGCCAGCAGCTTATCCCCGGCTACGAACACTGAAGCTTTCTTT	CASSLSPATNTEAFF
TRBV7-8	NA	TRBJ1-1	TRBD1	18	TGTGCCAGCAGCTTGTCCCCCCACAGGGGTCGGATGAACACTGAAGCTTTCTTT	CASSLSPHRGRMNTEAFF
TRBV6-1	few	TRBJ2-2	NA	17	TGTGCCACCTTCGACTGGAAATTTGGGGCGACCGCCGGGGAGCTGTTTTTT	CATFDWKFGATAGELFF
TRBV6-5	once	TRBJ2-5	NA	16	TGTGCCAGCAGTTACTCGGGAGTGGGCCTGGGGGAGACCCAGTACTTC	CASSYSGVGLGETQYF
TRBV28	few	TRBJ2-3	NA	14	TGTGCCAGCAGTCCGGACGGTTACACAGATACGCAGTATTTT	CASSPDGYTDTQYF
TRBV11-2	many	TRBJ2-2	TRBD2	17	TGTGCCAGCAGCTTTTGGCCGCCCGGGACTAGCGCCGGGGAGCTGTTTTTT	CASSFWPPGTSAGELFF
TRBV5-1	NA	TRBJ2-2	NA	14	TGCGCCAGCAGCTTGGCTGGGGTCACCGGGGAGCTGTTTTTT	CASSLAGVTGELFF
TRBV6-1	few	TRBJ2-7	NA	13	TGTGCCAGCAGACGACGAGACCACTACGAGCAGTACTTC	CASRRRDHYEQYF
TRBV5-5	NA	TRBJ1-1	NA	15	TGTGCCAGCAGCTTGGGTCCAGGTCCGAACACTGAAGCTTTCTTT	CASSLGPGPNTEAFF
TRBV5-4	NA	TRBJ1-2	NA	15	TGTGCCAGCAGCAGATCCCGGAGAGTCGACTATGGCTACACCTTC	CASSRSRRVDYGYTF
TRBV6-2/TRBV6-3	NA	TRBJ2-7	TRBD1	15	TGTGCCAGCAGTGAATACAGGGGATATAGCTACGAGCAGTACTTC	CASSEYRGYSYEQYF
TRBV29-1	few	TRBJ1-1	NA	12	TGCAGCGTGGCAGGAGCGAACACTGAAGCTTTCTTT	CSVAGANTEAFF
TRBV7-2	NA	TRBJ2-5	TRBD1	15	TGTGCCAGCAGCTCCCGAGACAGGGCGGATGAGACCCAGTACTTC	CASSSRDRADETQYF
TRBV28	many	TRBJ2-7	TRBD2	15	TGTGCCAGCAGTTTGACTAGCGGAGGCAGGAACGAGCAGTACTTC	CASSLTSGGRNEQYF
TRBV6-2/TRBV6-3	many	TRBJ2-5	NA	14	TGTGCCAGCCGTAATCCCGGGACACAAGAGACCCAGTACTTC	CASRNPGTQETQYF
TRBV5-1	few	TRBJ1-4	NA	15	TGCGCCAGCAGCTTCCTCGGGACGTCGCAAGAAAAACTGTTTTTT	CASSFLGTSQEKLFF
TRBV5-5	NA	TRBJ2-4	NA	13	TGTGCCAGCAGCTTACTAGATAGTAACATTCAGTACTTC	CASSLLDSNIQYF